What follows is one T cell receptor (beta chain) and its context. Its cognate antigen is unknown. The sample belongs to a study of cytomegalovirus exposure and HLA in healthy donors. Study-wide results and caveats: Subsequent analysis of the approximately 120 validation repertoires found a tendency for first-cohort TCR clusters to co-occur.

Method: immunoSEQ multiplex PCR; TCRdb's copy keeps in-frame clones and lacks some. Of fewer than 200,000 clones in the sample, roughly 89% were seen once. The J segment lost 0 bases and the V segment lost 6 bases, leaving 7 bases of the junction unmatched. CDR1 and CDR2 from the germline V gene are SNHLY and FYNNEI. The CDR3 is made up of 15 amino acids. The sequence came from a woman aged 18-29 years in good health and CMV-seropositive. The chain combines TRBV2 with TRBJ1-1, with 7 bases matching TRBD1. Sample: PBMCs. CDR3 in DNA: TGTGCCAGCAGGAACAAGGGGGCTATGAACACTGAAGCTTTCTTT. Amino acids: CASRNKGAMNTEAFF. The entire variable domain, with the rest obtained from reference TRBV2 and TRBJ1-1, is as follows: EPEVTQTPSHQVTQMGQEVILRCVPISNHLYFYWYRQILGQKVEFLVSFYNNEISEKSEIFDDQFSVERPDGSNFTLKIRSTKLEDSAMYFCASRNKGAMNTEAFFGQGTRLTVV.